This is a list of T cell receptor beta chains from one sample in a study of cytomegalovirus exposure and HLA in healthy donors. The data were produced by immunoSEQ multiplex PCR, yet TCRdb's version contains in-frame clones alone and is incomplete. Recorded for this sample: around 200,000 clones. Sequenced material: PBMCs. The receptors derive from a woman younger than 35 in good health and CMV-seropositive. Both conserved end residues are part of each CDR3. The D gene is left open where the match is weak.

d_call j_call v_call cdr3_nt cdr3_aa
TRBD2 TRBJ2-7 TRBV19 TGTGCCAGTAGTATAGAAGGGCCGGGGGGCTCCTACGAGCAGTACTTC CASSIEGPGGSYEQYF
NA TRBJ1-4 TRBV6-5 TGTGCCAGCAGTTACAGAGGGCGTAATGAAAAACTGTTTTTT CASSYRGRNEKLFF
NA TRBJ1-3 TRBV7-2 TGTGCCAGCAGCCCCGTAGAGATAAACTCTGGAAACACCATATATTTT CASSPVEINSGNTIYF
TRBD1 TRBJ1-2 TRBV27 TGTGCCAGCAGTCACGACAGGGCTGGCTACACCTTC CASSHDRAGYTF
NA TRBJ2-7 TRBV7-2 TGTGCCAGCAGCTTGGAGGGCCGGGGAACCTACGAGCAGTACTTC CASSLEGRGTYEQYF
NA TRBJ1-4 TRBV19 TGTGCCAGTAGTATGTCCCATCAGGGAAGGGAAAAACTGTTTTTT CASSMSHQGREKLFF
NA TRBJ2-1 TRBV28 TGTGCCAGCAGCCGGAGCATAGGTTATGAGCAGTTCTTC CASSRSIGYEQFF
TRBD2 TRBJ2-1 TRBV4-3 TGCGCCAGCAGCCAAGATCGAAGGACTAGCGGGAGTCGGTTCTTC CASSQDRRTSGSRFF
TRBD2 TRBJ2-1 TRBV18 TGTGCCAGCTCACCGGGTCTAGCGGGTAACAATGAGCAGTTCTTC CASSPGLAGNNEQFF
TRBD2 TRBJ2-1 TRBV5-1 TGCGCCAGCAGCTTCTACTCGACTAGCGGGAGTTTGAATGAGCAGTTCTTC CASSFYSTSGSLNEQFF
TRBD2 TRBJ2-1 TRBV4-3 TGCGCCAGCAGCCAAGACCCCCGGGGGGGGTACAATGAGCAGTTCTTC CASSQDPRGGYNEQFF
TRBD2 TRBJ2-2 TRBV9 TGTGCCAGCAGGCGGGGGGCTGGGGAGCTGTTTTTT CASRRGAGELFF
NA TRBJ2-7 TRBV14 TGTGCCAGCAGCCATGCTAAACAGGGACAGCAGTACTTC CASSHAKQGQQYF
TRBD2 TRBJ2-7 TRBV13 TGTGCCAGCAGCCCCCCCGTGACTAGCGGTACCTACGAGCAGTACTTC CASSPPVTSGTYEQYF
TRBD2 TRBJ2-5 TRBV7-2 TGTGCCAGCAGCTTAGTTAGCGGGCAAGAGACCCAGTACTTC CASSLVSGQETQYF
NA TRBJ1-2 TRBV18 TGTGCCAGCTCATCTGGGAGCCCTTATGGCTACACCTTC CASSSGSPYGYTF
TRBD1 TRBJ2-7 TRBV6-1 TGTGCCAGCAGTGGGACAGGGCCGTCTAGAGAGCAGTACTTC CASSGTGPSREQYF
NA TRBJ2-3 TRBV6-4 TGTGCCAGCAGTGAAACAGGCGAGCAAGATACGCAGTATTTT CASSETGEQDTQYF
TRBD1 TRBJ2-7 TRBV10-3 TGTGCCATCAGCCCGGGACAGAACCCCTACGAGCAGTACTTC CAISPGQNPYEQYF
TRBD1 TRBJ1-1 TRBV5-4 TGTGCCAGCAGCTTTGACAGGGGGAACACTGAAGCTTTCTTT CASSFDRGNTEAFF
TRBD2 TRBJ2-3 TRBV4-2 TGTGCCAGCAGCCACCTAGGACTAGCGGGACCCGATACGCAGTATTTT CASSHLGLAGPDTQYF
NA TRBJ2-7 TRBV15 TGTGCCACCAGCGATATACAGGGTATGATTGGGACGCTCTCCTACGAGCAGTACTTC CATSDIQGMIGTLSYEQYF
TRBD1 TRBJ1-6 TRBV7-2 TGTGCCAGCAGCTCCCGGGACAGGGTCGGCAATTCACCCCTCCACTTT CASSSRDRVGNSPLHF
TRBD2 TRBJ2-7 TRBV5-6 TGTGCCAGCAGCTTCGGTTGGACTAGCGGGAGCCACGAGCAGTACTTC CASSFGWTSGSHEQYF
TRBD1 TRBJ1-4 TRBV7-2 TGTGCCAGCAACCGACTGGGACAGGTTAATGAAAAACTGTTTTTT CASNRLGQVNEKLFF
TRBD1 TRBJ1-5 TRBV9 TGTGCCAGCAGCGGGACAGGGGGCGCGAATCAGCCCCAGCATTTT CASSGTGGANQPQHF
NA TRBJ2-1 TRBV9 TGTGCCAGCAGCCCTGACAAGACCTCCTACAATGAGCAGTTCTTC CASSPDKTSYNEQFF
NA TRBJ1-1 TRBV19 TGTGCCAGTAGTACGACAACCACCATGAACACTGAAGCTTTCTTT CASSTTTTMNTEAFF
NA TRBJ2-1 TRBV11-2 TGTGCCAGCAGCTTAGATTCCTCTCCGCTCGGTGAGCAGTTCTTC CASSLDSSPLGEQFF
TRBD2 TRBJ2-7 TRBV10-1 TGCGCCAGCAGTGAGGGCGGGAGAAACGAGCAGTACTTC CASSEGGRNEQYF
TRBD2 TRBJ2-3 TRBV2 TGTGCCAGCAGTGAAGAGAGGCTAGCGGGAGGAGGGGATACGCAGTATTTT CASSEERLAGGGDTQYF
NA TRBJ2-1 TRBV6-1 TGTGCCAGCAGTGAACGAGTAGCAGGGGAGCAGTTCTTC CASSERVAGEQFF
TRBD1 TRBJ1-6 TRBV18 TGTGCCAGCTCACCACAGGGACCTCAGGGGGCTGGTTATTCACCCCTCCACTTT CASSPQGPQGAGYSPLHF
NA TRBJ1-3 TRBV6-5 TGTGCCAGCAGTTCCCCGACTCGTTCTGGAAACACCATATATTTT CASSSPTRSGNTIYF
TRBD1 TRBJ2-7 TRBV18 TGTGCCAGCTCACCGGGACAGGGGGGTAGGTACGAGCAGTACTTC CASSPGQGGRYEQYF
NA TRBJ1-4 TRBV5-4 TGTGCCAGCAGCTTCGGGGGAACTAATGAAAAACTGTTTTTT CASSFGGTNEKLFF
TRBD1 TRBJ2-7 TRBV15 TGTGCCACCAGCCCCAGGGGGCGCAGCGACGAGCAGTACTTC CATSPRGRSDEQYF
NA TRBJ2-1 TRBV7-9 TGTGCCAGCAGCTTAGGGGAGACTAGATACAATGAGCAGTTCTTC CASSLGETRYNEQFF
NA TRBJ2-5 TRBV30 TGTGCCTGGTCGGAGGGCCGGTCGAAGACCCAGTACTTC CAWSEGRSKTQYF
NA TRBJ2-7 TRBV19 TGTGCCAGTAGTATTTCATGGGCCGCCTACGAGCAGTACTTC CASSISWAAYEQYF
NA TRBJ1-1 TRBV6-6 TGTGCCAGCAGTTACGAACCGACACGGATCAAACCTGAAGCTTTCTTT CASSYEPTRIKPEAFF
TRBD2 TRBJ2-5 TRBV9 TGTGCCAGCAGCGTAGGGACTAGCGGGAGTATGGAGACCCAGTACTTC CASSVGTSGSMETQYF
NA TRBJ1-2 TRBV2 TGTGCCAGCATGCAGGGTAACTATGGCTACACCTTC CASMQGNYGYTF
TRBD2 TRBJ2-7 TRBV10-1 TGCGCCAGCAGTTTAGCGGGAGAATACGAGCAGTACTTC CASSLAGEYEQYF
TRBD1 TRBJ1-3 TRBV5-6 TGTGCCAGCAGCTCAAGGGGGCCGTGGGGAAACACCATATATTTT CASSSRGPWGNTIYF
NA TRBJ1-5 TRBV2 TGTGCCAGCAGTGAAGCTGGAGGTTCGGGGGCCCAGCATTTT CASSEAGGSGAQHF
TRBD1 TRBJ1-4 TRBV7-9 TGTGCCAGCAGCAGGGACAGGGGATTTGCAACTAATGAAAAACTGTTTTTT CASSRDRGFATNEKLFF
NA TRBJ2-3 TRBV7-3 TGTGCCAGCAGCTTAACGCAGGCCGATACGCAGTATTTT CASSLTQADTQYF
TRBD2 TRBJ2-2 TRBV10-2 TGCGCCAGCACGGGACTAGCGGGGTGGAACACCGGGGAGCTGTTTTTT CASTGLAGWNTGELFF
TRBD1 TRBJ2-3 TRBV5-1 TGCGCCAGCAGCCCAGGGGGGACAGGGGTTATGGATACGCAGTATTTT CASSPGGTGVMDTQYF
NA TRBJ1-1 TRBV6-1 TGTGCCAGCAGTGAAGCTCGGGGAGGGATCAACACTGAAGCTTTCTTT CASSEARGGINTEAFF